Below, 24 T cell receptor beta chains from the same sample are listed, as sequenced in a study of T cell responses to AZD1222 COVID-19 vaccine. Repertoires were generated with immunoSEQ multiplex PCR, while TCRdb's copy carries only in-frame clones and drops some. The table shows 90,000 to 130,000 clones, with nearly 90% occurring only once. Sequences were derived from peripheral blood, sampled on day 0 of AZD1222 vaccination. The receptors stem from an adult in good health.

This rearrangement joins TRBV10-3 to TRBJ1-1; D gene ambiguous. The CDR3 is 12 residues long. The V gene's germline CDR1 is ENHRY and CDR2 SYGVKD. V lost 0 bases to trimming and J lost 11 bases, with 10 bases between them. CDR3 bases: TGTGCCATCAGTGAGTCGGAAGGGCAGGCTTTCTTT. It codes for CAISESEGQAFF.

The chain's CDR3 is CASSDAGGSDTQYF. The CDR3 nucleotides read TGTGCCAGCAGCGATGCGGGGGGGTCAGATACGCAGTATTTT. The V and J genes are TRBV7-3 and TRBJ2-3, with 9 bases matching TRBD2. CDR1 is SGHTA and CDR2 is FQGTGA in the germline V gene. The V gene end was trimmed by 5 bases and the J gene end by 4 bases; junction bases not matched to a gene: 4. The CDR3 length is 14 residues.

This chain links TRBV5-1 with TRBJ1-1, with D perhaps matching TRBD1 (6 bases). The germline V and J ends were trimmed by 3 bases and 1 base, with 10 bases remaining between them. The V gene's germline CDR1 is SGHRS and CDR2 YFSETQ. This CDR3 is 14 amino acids long. This CDR3 reads CASSSLQGNTEAFF. In nucleotides, the CDR3 is TGCGCCAGCAGCTCGCTACAGGGGAACACTGAAGCTTTCTTT. Filled out from reference TRBV5-1 and TRBJ1-1, the complete variable domain reads KAGVTQTPRYLIKTRGQQVTLSCSPISGHRSVSWYQQTPGQGLQFLFEYFSETQRNKGNFPGRFSGRQFSNSRSEMNVSTLELGDSALYLCASSSLQGNTEAFFGQGTRLTVV.

This chain connects TRBV28 to TRBJ1-5; TRBD1 is a possible D gene (5 bases). V lost 2 bases, J lost 9 bases, and 8 bases lay in between. CDR1 and CDR2 from the germline V gene are MDHEN and SYDVKM. The CDR3 has 12 residues. The CDR3 DNA reads TGTGCCAGCAGTTTACTCGGGGGGCCCCAGCATTTT. It is translated as CASSLLGGPQHF.

The chain links TRBV6-5 to TRBJ1-1; unclear D gene. V was cut by 0 bases and J by 1 base, with 9 bases left in between. Germline CDR1 and CDR2: MNHEY and SVGAGI. The CDR3 extends over 15 amino acids. CDR3 amino acids: CASSYSNRKNTEAFF. DNA of the CDR3: TGTGCCAGCAGTTACTCGAACAGAAAGAACACTGAAGCTTTCTTT.

This chain connects TRBV11-3 to TRBJ2-5; D is ambiguous. Germline V gives CDR1 SGHNT, CDR2 YENEEA. Trimming took 4 bases from V and 5 from J, leaving 17 bases between them. The CDR3 loop spans 15 amino acids. The CDR3 region is CASSSGPGVSETQYF. The CDR3, as DNA: TGTGCCAGCAGCTCTGGGCCGGGTGTTTCGGAGACCCAGTACTTC.

V usage is TRBV15 and J usage is TRBJ1-2; TRBD1 matches 9 bases. There are 13 residues in the CDR3. Trimming cost V 4 bases and J 8 bases; bases outside gene matches: 5. Germline V gene lookup returns CDR1 LNHNV and CDR2 YYDKDF (reference sequence). CDR3 sequence (DNA): TGTGCCACCAGCACGGGACAGGGTTACGGCTACACCTTC. Protein: CATSTGQGYGYTF.

There are a few counts of this clone. The chain has TRBV5-1 and TRBJ2-7; 8 nucleotides agree with TRBD1. CDR1 and CDR2 from the germline V gene are SGHRS and YFSETQ. Trimming cost V 3 bases and J 1 base; bases outside gene matches: 6. The CDR3 totals 15 residues. CDR3 nucleotide sequence: TGCGCCAGCAGCTCCACGACAGGGGCTTCCTACGAGCAGTACTTC. Amino acids: CASSSTTGASYEQYF. The full variable domain, rest sourced from reference TRBV5-1 and TRBJ2-7, is KAGVTQTPRYLIKTRGQQVTLSCSPISGHRSVSWYQQTPGQGLQFLFEYFSETQRNKGNFPGRFSGRQFSNSRSEMNVSTLELGDSALYLCASSSTTGASYEQYFGPGTRLTVT.

The CDR3 DNA sequence: TGCGCCAGCAGCTTGGAAGCTAGCGGGGGCCAAGAGACCCAGTACTTC. It codes for CASSLEASGGQETQYF. This chain links TRBV5-1 with TRBJ2-5; 10 nucleotides match TRBD2. Germline CDR1 and CDR2: SGHRS and YFSETQ. The J segment lost 1 base and the V segment lost 0 bases, leaving 3 bases of the junction unmatched. The CDR3 consists of 16 residues. Variable domain in full (rest from reference TRBV5-1 and TRBJ2-5): KAGVTQTPRYLIKTRGQQVTLSCSPISGHRSVSWYQQTPGQGLQFLFEYFSETQRNKGNFPGRFSGRQFSNSRSEMNVSTLELGDSALYLCASSLEASGGQETQYFGPGTRLLVL.

The chain is built from TRBV11-2 and TRBJ2-6, with 8 bases fitting TRBD1. The CDR3 runs to 17 residues. V shed 1 base and J 1 base; nucleotides not matched to a gene: 3. CDR1 is SGHAT, CDR2 FQNNGV, per germline. The CDR3 loop is CASSLGTGNSGANVLTF. As DNA, the CDR3 is TGTGCCAGCAGCTTAGGGACAGGGAATTCTGGGGCCAACGTCCTGACTTTC.

A few counts support this clone. This specimen includes other DNA sequences encoding the same CDR3. The J gene is TRBJ2-5, the V gene TRBV4-2; TRBD2 might be the D (7 bases). Germline V gene lookup returns CDR1 LGHNA and CDR2 YNFKEQ. This CDR3 contains 15 residues. The V end lost 1 base, the J end lost 2 bases, and 11 bases lay between the germline ends. In DNA, the CDR3 is TGTGCCAGCAGCCAAGCGGGGGGCCTTCAAGAGACCCAGTACTTC. As protein: CASSQAGGLQETQYF.

The chain is built from TRBV6-1 and TRBJ2-1; a possible D gene is TRBD2 (6 bases). V lost 6 bases and J 4 bases, leaving 10 bases between the germline ends. CDR1 MNHNS and CDR2 SASEGT come from the germline V gene. CDR3 length: 13 residues. DNA of the CDR3: TGTGCCAGCAGCCCTAGCGCGTACAATGAGCAGTTCTTC. Translated: CASSPSAYNEQFF.

The gene calls are TRBV9 and TRBJ2-3; 11 nucleotides line up with TRBD2. CDR3 length: 16 amino acids. With V trimmed by 0 bases and J by 3 bases, 3 bases remained unmatched. In germline, CDR1 is SGDLS, CDR2 YYNGEE. CDR3 sequence (DNA): TGTGCCAGCAGCGTAGCTAGCGGGAGGTCTACAGATACGCAGTATTTT. Translated, it gives CASSVASGRSTDTQYF. The complete variable domain, with remaining parts taken from reference TRBV9 and TRBJ2-3, reads DSGVTQTPKHLITATGQRVTLRCSPRSGDLSVYWYQQSLDQGLQFLIQYYNGEERAKGNILERFSAQQFPDLHSELNLSSLELGDSALYFCASSVASGRSTDTQYFGPGTRLTVL.

The chain recombines TRBV19 with TRBJ1-5; 11 bases agree with TRBD1. The germline V gene encodes CDR1 LNHDA and CDR2 SQIVND (reference sequence). Trimming took 4 bases from V and 3 from J; bases not matched to a gene: 5. The CDR3 runs 16 residues. The DNA for the CDR3 is TGTGCCAGTAGTACTAGGGACAGGGGGTCCAATCAGCCCCAGCATTTT. Protein sequence: CASSTRDRGSNQPQHF.

CDR3: CASSEQGAKNIQYF. The DNA of the CDR3 is TGCGCCAGCAGTGAGCAGGGCGCCAAAAACATTCAGTACTTC. The V gene is TRBV10-2, the J gene TRBJ2-4, with a possible D match to TRBD1 (5 bases). The CDR3 is 14 residues long. Trimming stripped 2 bases from V and 1 base from J, with 6 bases between. CDR1 and CDR2 (germline): WSHSY, SAAADI.

The rearrangement links TRBV7-9 to TRBJ2-2; weak D call: TRBD1 (6 bases). V lost 5 bases and J 1 base, leaving 8 bases between the germline ends. The CDR3 is made up of 14 amino acids. Germline CDR1 and CDR2: SEHNR and FQNEAQ (reference sequence). The CDR3 DNA reads as TGTGCCAGCAGCCCGACAGGGAACACCGGGGAGCTGTTTTTT. This encodes CASSPTGNTGELFF.

The rearrangement uses TRBV29-1 and TRBJ2-1, with D perhaps matching TRBD1 (6 bases). The CDR3 is 15 amino acids. Germline-derived CDR1 and CDR2 are SQVTM and ANQGSEA. Trimming left V 1 base short and J 2 bases short, with 12 bases between. Here the CDR3 reads CSVEVVQGTYNEQFF. For the CDR3, the DNA is TGCAGCGTTGAAGTTGTACAGGGTACCTACAATGAGCAGTTCTTC.

The chain employs TRBV6-6 and TRBJ2-7; D unclear. CDR1 MNHNY and CDR2 SVGAGI come from the germline V gene (reference sequence). CDR3 length: 15 amino acids. V gave up 7 bases and J gave up 0 bases, with 16 bases separating them. This chain's CDR3 is CASTGGQVSSYEQYF. DNA for the CDR3: TGTGCCAGCACCGGTGGTCAGGTGAGCTCCTACGAGCAGTACTTC.

The rearrangement joins TRBV30 to TRBJ1-2; a weak D match, TRBD1 (5 bases). CDR3 size: 16 residues. Germline CDR1 GTSNPN, CDR2 SVGIG (reference sequence). V dropped 0 bases and J dropped 6 bases, with 20 bases sitting between them. CDR3 coding DNA: TGTGCCTGGAGTGTACGGGTGCAGGGTCCTGTCCATGGCTACACCTTC. Translated, it gives CAWSVRVQGPVHGYTF.

The chain employs TRBV18 and TRBJ2-2, with D maybe TRBD2 (5 bases). Trimming left V 3 bases short and J 0 bases short, with 8 bases between. This CDR3 has 15 amino acids. Germline V gives CDR1 KGHSH, CDR2 LQKENI. The CDR3 spells CASSPRTPNTGELFF. In DNA form, the CDR3 reads TGTGCCAGCTCACCTCGGACTCCGAACACCGGGGAGCTGTTTTTT. The variable domain in full, with the rest retrieved from reference TRBV18 and TRBJ2-2, is NAGVMQNPRHLVRRRGQEARLRCSPMKGHSHVYWYRQLPEEGLKFMVYLQKENIIDESGMPKERFSAEFPKEGPSILRIQQVVRGDSAAYFCASSPRTPNTGELFFGEGSRLTVL.

The V gene is TRBV7-6, the J gene TRBJ1-1; D is perhaps TRBD1 (5 bases). CDR1 is SGHVS and CDR2 is FNYEAQ in the germline V gene. Trimming removed 5 bases at V and 4 bases at J, with 17 bases between. This CDR3 has 15 residues. CDR3 in amino acids: CASSLLGEGSTEAFF. For the CDR3, the DNA is TGTGCCAGCAGCCTATTAGGGGAGGGGAGCACTGAAGCTTTCTTT.

Written as DNA, the CDR3 is TGTGCCAGCAGCCAAAACCCCGGGACAGATACGCAGTATTTT. Its protein is CASSQNPGTDTQYF. This chain links TRBV3-1 (or the pseudogene TRBV3-2) with TRBJ2-3; D ambiguous. The CDR3 spans 14 residues. The ends were cut back, 2 bases at V and 3 bases at J, with 9 bases in the middle. CDR1 is LGHDT and CDR2 is YNNKEL in the germline V gene (reference sequence).

The CDR3 here is CASSLVTGNNQPQHF. The DNA for the CDR3 is TGTGCCAGCAGCTTAGTCACGGGGAACAATCAGCCCCAGCATTTT. The chain joins TRBV13 to TRBJ1-5; D not certain. CDR3 length equals 15 residues. V lost 1 base to trimming and J lost 3 bases, with 10 bases between them. Germline values: CDR1 PRHDT, CDR2 FYEKMQ (reference sequence).

For this clone: At one end the junction does not follow the germline gene, possibly because of a read error. V is TRBV6-1 and J is TRBJ1-3; D is undetermined. Germline assignment: CDR1 MNHNS and CDR2 SASEGT. This CDR3 region has 17 residues. The chain's CDR3 is CASREGRTSPSGNTIYF. For the CDR3, the DNA is TGTGCCAGCAGAGAAGGGCGCACTTCCCCCTCTGGAAACACCATATATTTT.